This T cell receptor (beta chain) was recorded in a study of T-cell memory formation after mild COVID-19. Study information: Largely donor-specific TCR clusters were found.

The germline gives CDR1 SGHRS, CDR2 YFSETQ. The ends were cut back, 0 bases at V and 5 bases at J, with 17 bases in the middle. The CDR3 covers 16 residues. TCRdb itself ran the 5' RACE reads through MiXCR, one entry per CDR3 protein. Seen here are fewer than 700,000 distinct CDR3 sequences, roughly 20% observed once, and the top ten hold roughly 8.1%. The sequenced sample was PBMCs or a T cell subset sorted from them (not recorded which). The rearrangement joins TRBV5-1 to TRBJ1-1; D remains unclear. This receptor was taken from an adult woman who had mild COVID-19 (a few samples of this study predate the infection). Cell type and time point are not known. CDR3 protein: CASSLDGSLFRTEAFF. Here the CDR3 DNA reads TGCGCCAGCAGCTTGGACGGCAGCCTTTTTCGGACTGAAGCTTTCTTT.